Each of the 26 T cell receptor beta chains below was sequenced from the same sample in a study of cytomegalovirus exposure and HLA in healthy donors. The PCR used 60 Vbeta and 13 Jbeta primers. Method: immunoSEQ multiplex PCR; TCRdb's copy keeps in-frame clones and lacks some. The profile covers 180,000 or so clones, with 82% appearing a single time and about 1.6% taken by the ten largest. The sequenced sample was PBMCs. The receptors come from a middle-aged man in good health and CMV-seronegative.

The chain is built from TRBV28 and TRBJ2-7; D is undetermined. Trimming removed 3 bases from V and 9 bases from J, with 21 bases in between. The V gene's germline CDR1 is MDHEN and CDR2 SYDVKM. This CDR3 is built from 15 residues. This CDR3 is CASSLAGLGLVGQYF. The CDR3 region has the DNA TGTGCCAGCAGTTTGGCCGGGTTGGGTCTAGTCGGGCAGTACTTC.

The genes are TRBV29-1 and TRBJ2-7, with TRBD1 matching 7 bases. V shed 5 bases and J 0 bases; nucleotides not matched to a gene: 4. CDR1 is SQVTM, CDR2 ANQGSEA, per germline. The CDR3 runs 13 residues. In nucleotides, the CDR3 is TGCAGCGTTTTGACAGGGAGCTCCTACGAGCAGTACTTC. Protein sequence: CSVLTGSSYEQYF.

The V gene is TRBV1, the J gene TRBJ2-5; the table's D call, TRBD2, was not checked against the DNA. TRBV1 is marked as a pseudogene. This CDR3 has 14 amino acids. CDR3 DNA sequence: TGCACCAGCAGCCAAGACTCGGGAGGTGAGACCCAGTACTTC. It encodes CTSSQDSGGETQYF.

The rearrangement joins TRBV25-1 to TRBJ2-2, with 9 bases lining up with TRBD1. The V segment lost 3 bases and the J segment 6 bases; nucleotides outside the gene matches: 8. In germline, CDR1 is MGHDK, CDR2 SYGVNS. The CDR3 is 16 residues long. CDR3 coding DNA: TGTGCCAGCAGTGATCTGGGGACAGGGAGGGCCGGGGAGCTGTTTTTT. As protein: CASSDLGTGRAGELFF.

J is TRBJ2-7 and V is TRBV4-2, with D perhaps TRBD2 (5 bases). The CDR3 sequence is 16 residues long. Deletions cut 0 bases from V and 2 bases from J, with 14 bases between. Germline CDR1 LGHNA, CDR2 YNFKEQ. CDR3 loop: CASSQEPGWRPYEQYF. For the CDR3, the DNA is TGTGCCAGCAGCCAAGAGCCGGGGTGGAGACCCTACGAGCAGTACTTC.

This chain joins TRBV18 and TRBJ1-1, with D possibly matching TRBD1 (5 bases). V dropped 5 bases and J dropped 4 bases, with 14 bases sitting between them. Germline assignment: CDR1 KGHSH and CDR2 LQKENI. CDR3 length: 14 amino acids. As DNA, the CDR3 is TGTGCCAGCTCAGGGGATCGGGGGACCACTGAAGCTTTCTTT. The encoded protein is CASSGDRGTTEAFF.

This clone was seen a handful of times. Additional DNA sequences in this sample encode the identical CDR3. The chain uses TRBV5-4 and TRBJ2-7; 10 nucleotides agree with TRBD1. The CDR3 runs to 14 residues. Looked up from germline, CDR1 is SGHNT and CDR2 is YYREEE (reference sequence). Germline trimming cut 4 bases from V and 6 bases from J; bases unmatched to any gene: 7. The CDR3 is CASSLGQGTGEQYF. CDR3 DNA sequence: TGTGCCAGCAGCCTGGGACAGGGGACGGGCGAGCAGTACTTC.

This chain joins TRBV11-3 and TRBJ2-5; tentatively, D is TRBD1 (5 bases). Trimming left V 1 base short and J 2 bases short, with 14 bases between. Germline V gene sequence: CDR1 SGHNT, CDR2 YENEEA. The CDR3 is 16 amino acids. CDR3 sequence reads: CASSLAGKGTQETQYF. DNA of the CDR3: TGTGCCAGCAGCTTAGCAGGGAAGGGAACACAAGAGACCCAGTACTTC. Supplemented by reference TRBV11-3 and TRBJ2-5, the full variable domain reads EAGVVQSPRYKIIEKKQPVAFWCNPISGHNTLYWYLQNLGQGPELLIRYENEEAVDDSQLPKDRFSAERLKGVDSTLKIQPAELGDSAVYLCASSLAGKGTQETQYFGPGTRLLVL.

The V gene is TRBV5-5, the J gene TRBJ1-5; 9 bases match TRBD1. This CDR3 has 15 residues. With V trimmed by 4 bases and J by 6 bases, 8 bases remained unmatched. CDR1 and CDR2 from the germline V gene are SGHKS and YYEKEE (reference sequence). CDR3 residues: CASSNGTGSSQPQHF. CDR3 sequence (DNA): TGTGCCAGCAGCAACGGGACAGGGAGCTCTCAGCCCCAGCATTTT.

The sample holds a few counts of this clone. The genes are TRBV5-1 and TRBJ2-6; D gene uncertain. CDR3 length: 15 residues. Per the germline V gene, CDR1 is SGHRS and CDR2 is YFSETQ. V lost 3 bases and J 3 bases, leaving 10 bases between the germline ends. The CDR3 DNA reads TGCGCCAGCAGCTCTCAGATTGTTGGGGCCAACGTCCTGACTTTC. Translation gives CASSSQIVGANVLTF.

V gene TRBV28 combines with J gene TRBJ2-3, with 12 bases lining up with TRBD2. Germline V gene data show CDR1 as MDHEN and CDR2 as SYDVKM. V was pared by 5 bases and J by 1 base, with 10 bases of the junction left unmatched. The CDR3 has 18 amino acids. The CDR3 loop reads CASSPSPRLAGGTDTQYF. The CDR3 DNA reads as TGTGCCAGCAGTCCATCCCCACGACTAGCGGGGGGCACAGATACGCAGTATTTT.

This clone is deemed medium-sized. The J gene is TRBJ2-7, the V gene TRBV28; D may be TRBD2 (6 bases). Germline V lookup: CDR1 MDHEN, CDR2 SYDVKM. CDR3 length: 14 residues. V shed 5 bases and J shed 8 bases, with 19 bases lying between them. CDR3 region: CASSDPGLRGQQYF. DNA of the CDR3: TGTGCCAGCAGTGACCCGGGACTCCGAGGTCAGCAGTACTTC.

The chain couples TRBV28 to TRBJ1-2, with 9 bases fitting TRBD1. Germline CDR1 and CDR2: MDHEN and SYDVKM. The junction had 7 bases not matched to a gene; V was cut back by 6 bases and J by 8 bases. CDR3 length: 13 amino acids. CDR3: CASSTGTGKGYTF. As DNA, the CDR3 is TGTGCCAGCAGCACCGGGACAGGGAAGGGCTACACCTTC.

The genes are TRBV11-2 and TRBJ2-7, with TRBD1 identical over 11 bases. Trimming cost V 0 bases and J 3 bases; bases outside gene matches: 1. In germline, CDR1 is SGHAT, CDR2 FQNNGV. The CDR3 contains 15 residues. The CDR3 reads CASSLDGTGGYEQYF. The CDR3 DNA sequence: TGTGCCAGCAGCTTAGACGGGACAGGGGGCTACGAGCAGTACTTC.

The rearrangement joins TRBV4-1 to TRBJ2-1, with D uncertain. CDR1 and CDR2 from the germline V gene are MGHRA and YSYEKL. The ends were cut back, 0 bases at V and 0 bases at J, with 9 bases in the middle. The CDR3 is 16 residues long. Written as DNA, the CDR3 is TGCGCCAGCAGCCAAGAAGTCAGTTTCTCCTACAATGAGCAGTTCTTC. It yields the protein CASSQEVSFSYNEQFF.

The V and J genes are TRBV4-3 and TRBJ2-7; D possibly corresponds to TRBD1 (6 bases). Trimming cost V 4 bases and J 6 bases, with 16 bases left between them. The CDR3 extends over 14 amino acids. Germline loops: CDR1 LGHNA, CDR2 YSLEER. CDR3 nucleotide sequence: TGCGCCAGCAGCCTCGGACAGTCTTTTGGCGAGCAGTACTTC. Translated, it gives CASSLGQSFGEQYF.

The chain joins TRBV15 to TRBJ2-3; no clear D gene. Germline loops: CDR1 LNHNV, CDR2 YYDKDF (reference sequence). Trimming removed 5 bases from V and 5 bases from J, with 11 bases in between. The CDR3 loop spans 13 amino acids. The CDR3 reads CATSLGVQDTQYF. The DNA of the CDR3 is TGTGCCACCAGCCTAGGAGTACAAGATACGCAGTATTTT. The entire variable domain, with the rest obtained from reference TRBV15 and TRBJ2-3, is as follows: DAMVIQNPRYQVTQFGKPVTLSCSQTLNHNVMYWYQQKSSQAPKLLFHYYDKDFNNEADTPDNFQSRRPNTSFCFLDIRSPGLGDTAMYLCATSLGVQDTQYFGPGTRLTVL.

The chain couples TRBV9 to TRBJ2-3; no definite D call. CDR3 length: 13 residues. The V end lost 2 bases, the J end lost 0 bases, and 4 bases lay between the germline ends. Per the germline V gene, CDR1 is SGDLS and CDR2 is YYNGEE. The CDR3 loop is CASSVLSTDTQYF. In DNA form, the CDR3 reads TGTGCCAGCAGCGTCTTAAGCACAGATACGCAGTATTTT.

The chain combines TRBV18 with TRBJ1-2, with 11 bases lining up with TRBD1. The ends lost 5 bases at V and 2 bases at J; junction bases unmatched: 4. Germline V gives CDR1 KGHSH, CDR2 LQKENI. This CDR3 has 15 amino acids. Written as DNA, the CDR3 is TGTGCCAGCTCAGGACAGGGGGCCGGGAACTATGGCTACACCTTC. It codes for CASSGQGAGNYGYTF.

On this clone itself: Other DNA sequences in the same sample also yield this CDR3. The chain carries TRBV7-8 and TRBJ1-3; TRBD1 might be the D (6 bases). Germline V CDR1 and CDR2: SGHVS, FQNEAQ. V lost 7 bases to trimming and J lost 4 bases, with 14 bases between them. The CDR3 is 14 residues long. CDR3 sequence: CASTPKGGGNTIYF. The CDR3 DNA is TGTGCCAGCACTCCGAAGGGGGGGGGAAACACCATATATTTT.

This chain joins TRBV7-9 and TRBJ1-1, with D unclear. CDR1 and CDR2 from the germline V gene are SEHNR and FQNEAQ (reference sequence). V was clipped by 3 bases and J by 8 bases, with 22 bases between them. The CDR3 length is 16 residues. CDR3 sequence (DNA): TGTGCCAGCAGCTTTGGGTTGTCGTTTCGGGGAGTAGAAGCTTTCTTT. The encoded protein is CASSFGLSFRGVEAFF.

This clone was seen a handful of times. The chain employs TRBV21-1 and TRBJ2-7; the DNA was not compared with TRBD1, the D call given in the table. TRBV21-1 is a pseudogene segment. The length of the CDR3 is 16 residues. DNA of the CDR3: TGTGCCAGCAGCAAAGAAGGGGGGACAGGGTCTTACGAGCAGTACTTC. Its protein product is CASSKEGGTGSYEQYF.

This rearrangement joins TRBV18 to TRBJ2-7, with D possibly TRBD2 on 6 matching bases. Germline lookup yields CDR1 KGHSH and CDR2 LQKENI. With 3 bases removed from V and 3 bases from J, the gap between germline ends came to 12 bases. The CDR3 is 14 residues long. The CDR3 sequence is CASSPLLEGYEQYF. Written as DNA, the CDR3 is TGTGCCAGCTCACCCCTACTGGAGGGCTACGAGCAGTACTTC.

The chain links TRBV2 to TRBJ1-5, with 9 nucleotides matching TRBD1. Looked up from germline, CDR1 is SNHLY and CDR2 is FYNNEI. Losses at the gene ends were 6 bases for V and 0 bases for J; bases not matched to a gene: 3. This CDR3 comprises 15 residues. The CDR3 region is CASRGTGHSNQPQHF. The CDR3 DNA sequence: TGTGCCAGCAGGGGGACAGGGCATAGCAATCAGCCCCAGCATTTT.

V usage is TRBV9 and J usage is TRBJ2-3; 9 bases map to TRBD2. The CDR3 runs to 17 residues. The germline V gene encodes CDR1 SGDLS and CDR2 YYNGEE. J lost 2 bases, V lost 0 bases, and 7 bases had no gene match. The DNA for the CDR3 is TGTGCCAGCAGCGTAGCTGGGCTAGCGGGGATCACAGATACGCAGTATTTT. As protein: CASSVAGLAGITDTQYF.

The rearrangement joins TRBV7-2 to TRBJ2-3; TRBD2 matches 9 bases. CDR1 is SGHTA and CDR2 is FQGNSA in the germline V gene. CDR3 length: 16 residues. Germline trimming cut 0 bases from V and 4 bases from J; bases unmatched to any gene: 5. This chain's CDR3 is CASSLALRGGPDTQYF. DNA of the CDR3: TGTGCCAGCAGCTTAGCGCTGCGGGGGGGCCCAGATACGCAGTATTTT.